These 6 T cell receptor beta chains share one sample of origin, sequenced in a study of CD8 T cells in ankylosing spondylitis. These receptors lack a known antigen. TCRdb passed the 5' RACE reads through MiXCR, listing each CDR3 protein once. The repertoire has around 770,000 distinct CDR3 sequences, roughly 10% of them found once; the top ten carry approximately 0.46%. Study-level results: Ankylosing spondylitis blood appeared to be characterized by a TCR beta motif of several highly homologous variants.

Sequenced material: blood, either unsorted or a sorted T cell fraction (not recorded which). These receptors were collected from a male donor with ankylosing spondylitis.

In its sample, this clonotype was seen a few times. The rearrangement links TRBV7-9 to TRBJ1-2, with no clear D. Trimming removed 3 bases from V and 1 base from J, with 12 bases in between. CDR1 SEHNR and CDR2 FQNEAQ come from the germline V gene (reference sequence). The CDR3 contains 15 residues. CDR3 coding DNA: TGTGCCAGCAGCTTCGGGCCTCTCTTTAACTATGGCTACACCTTC. It is translated as CASSFGPLFNYGYTF.

The V and J genes are TRBV30 and TRBJ2-1; the match to TRBD2 covers 12 bases. With 2 bases clipped from V and 9 bases from J, the junction kept 11 bases outside the gene matches. The CDR3 length is 16 residues. The germline V gene encodes CDR1 GTSNPN and CDR2 SVGIG (reference sequence). The CDR3 coding sequence is TGTGCCTGGAGTCGATCCGGACTAGCGGGACTGGGTGAGCAGTTCTTC. Its protein product is CAWSRSGLAGLGEQFF.

This clonotype was recorded a few times. The genes are TRBV2 and TRBJ2-3; D is tentatively TRBD1 or TRBD2 (6 bases each). Germline assignment: CDR1 SNHLY and CDR2 FYNNEI. With 7 bases removed from V and 4 bases from J, the gap between germline ends came to 15 bases. This CDR3 contains 14 residues. CDR3 sequence: CASISGQGPDTQYF. CDR3 sequence (DNA): TGTGCCAGCATAAGCGGGCAGGGGCCAGATACGCAGTATTTT.

V usage is TRBV4-3 and J usage is TRBJ1-2; TRBD1 aligns across 8 bases. Germline CDR1 reads LGHNA; CDR2 reads YSLEER. V gave up 1 base and J gave up 6 bases; unmatched junction bases: 10. There are 16 residues in the CDR3. The DNA of the CDR3 is TGCGCCAGCAGCCAAGGGGACAGGATGGGGGCGGATGGCTACACCTTC. Encoded protein: CASSQGDRMGADGYTF.

The rearrangement joins TRBV4-3 to TRBJ1-6; 9 bases agree with TRBD1. The V and J ends lost 4 bases and 10 bases, in that order; junction bases with no gene match: 8. The germline CDR1 and CDR2 sequences are LGHNA and YSLEER. The CDR3 spans 15 residues. The CDR3 reads CASSPSRTGVSPLHF. As DNA, the CDR3 is TGCGCCAGCAGCCCCTCCCGGACAGGGGTGTCACCCCTCCACTTT.

This clonotype was detected many times. The CDR3 nucleotides are TGCAGTGCTAGTTTGGATACGCAGTATTTT. Its protein product is CSASLDTQYF. The chain uses TRBV20-1 and TRBJ2-3, with D hard to call. Deletions cut 3 bases from V and 6 bases from J, with 4 bases between. The CDR3 extends over 10 amino acids. Germline V gene data show CDR1 as DFQATT and CDR2 as SNEGSKA (reference sequence).